What follows are 15 T cell receptor beta chains derived from one specimen sequenced in a study of blood T cell repertoires in COVID-19. Repertoires were generated with immunoSEQ multiplex PCR, while TCRdb's copy carries only in-frame clones and drops some. The sample contains roughly 72,000 clones, around 79% of which appear only once. The sequenced material came from peripheral blood. These receptors originate from a woman aged 80 or over with active or convalescent COVID-19.

The chain carries TRBV9 and TRBJ2-5; TRBD2 matches 7 bases. Germline V gene sequence: CDR1 SGDLS, CDR2 YYNGEE. CDR3 length equals 18 residues. Trimming took 6 bases from V and 4 from J; bases not matched to a gene: 21. Here the CDR3 DNA reads TGTGCCAGCAACAACCGAGGCGATAGGGCGGGAGCGGCAGAGACCCAGTACTTC. Protein sequence: CASNNRGDRAGAAETQYF.

CDR3 amino acids: CASSLIGAPGDEQFF. DNA for the CDR3: TGTGCCAGCAGCTTAATCGGGGCCCCGGGGGATGAGCAGTTCTTC. The chain has TRBV7-3 and TRBJ2-1; possibly TRBD2 for D (6 bases). Germline assignment: CDR1 SGHTA and CDR2 FQGTGA. The CDR3 sequence is 15 residues long. The ends were cut back, 1 base at V and 8 bases at J, with 15 bases in the middle.

The V gene is TRBV27, the J gene TRBJ1-5; 8 positions agree with TRBD1. The germline V gene has CDR1 MNHEY and CDR2 SMNVEV (reference sequence). With V trimmed by 9 bases and J by 4 bases, 14 bases remained unmatched. The CDR3 loop spans 16 amino acids. The CDR3 DNA is TGTGCCAGTAGAAAAACCCCCGACAGGGGAAATCAGCCCCAGCATTTT. It codes for CASRKTPDRGNQPQHF.

The chain couples TRBV5-1 to TRBJ1-2; weak D call: TRBD1 (6 bases). Trimming cost V 0 bases and J 4 bases, with 13 bases left between them. This CDR3 comprises 15 residues. Germline-derived CDR1 and CDR2 are SGHRS and YFSETQ. The CDR3: CASSLAWGLGYGYTF. CDR3 DNA: TGCGCCAGCAGCTTGGCTTGGGGGCTTGGCTATGGCTACACCTTC. The variable domain in full, with the rest retrieved from reference TRBV5-1 and TRBJ1-2, is KAGVTQTPRYLIKTRGQQVTLSCSPISGHRSVSWYQQTPGQGLQFLFEYFSETQRNKGNFPGRFSGRQFSNSRSEMNVSTLELGDSALYLCASSLAWGLGYGYTFGSGTRLTVV.

The rearrangement links TRBV11-2 to TRBJ2-7, with D hard to call. The CDR3 has 15 amino acids. The ends were cut back, 5 bases at V and 0 bases at J, with 14 bases in the middle. In germline, CDR1 is SGHAT, CDR2 FQNNGV. The CDR3 bases are TGTGCCAGCAGCCTAACTCGTGCAGGCTCCTACGAGCAGTACTTC. Residues: CASSLTRAGSYEQYF.

This clone appeared a single time. CDR3 sequence (DNA): TGTGCCAGCAGCACCTCTAGACTAGCGGGAGCACTCGAGCAGTACTTC. Translated: CASSTSRLAGALEQYF. The gene calls are TRBV6-2 or TRBV6-3 and TRBJ2-7, with TRBD2 matching 12 bases. The CDR3 is 16 residues long. CDR1 MNHEY and CDR2 SVGEGT come from the germline V gene. V lost 6 bases to trimming and J lost 6 bases; unmatched junction nucleotides: 12.

V gene TRBV19 combines with J gene TRBJ2-7; D may be TRBD1 (6 bases). This CDR3 spans 15 amino acids. The germline gives CDR1 LNHDA, CDR2 SQIVND (reference sequence). V was clipped by 1 base and J by 5 bases, with 15 bases between them. The CDR3 is CASSIVVGQRNEQYF. The CDR3 DNA reads TGTGCCAGTAGTATAGTCGTCGGACAGAGAAACGAGCAGTACTTC.

The rearrangement links TRBV27 to TRBJ2-1, with D perhaps matching TRBD1 (6 bases). Trimming pared 2 bases from V and 9 bases from J, leaving 23 bases between. The CDR3 consists of 17 residues. Germline V gene lookup returns CDR1 MNHEY and CDR2 SMNVEV (reference sequence). Here the CDR3 reads CASSLTYREKKWGEQFF. For the CDR3, the DNA is TGTGCCAGCAGTTTAACGTACAGGGAAAAGAAGTGGGGTGAGCAGTTCTTC.

The chain couples TRBV7-9 to TRBJ1-1; a possible D gene is TRBD1 (6 bases). The V and J ends lost 6 bases and 0 bases respectively, with 14 bases between them. Germline V gene data show CDR1 as SEHNR and CDR2 as FQNEAQ (reference sequence). The CDR3 has 15 amino acids. CDR3 bases: TGTGCCAGCAGGAAAAACAGGGATATGAACACTGAAGCTTTCTTT. It specifies CASRKNRDMNTEAFF. Together with reference TRBV7-9 and TRBJ1-1, the CDR3 gives the full variable domain: DTGVSQNPRHKITKRGQNVTFRCDPISEHNRLYWYRQTLGQGPEFLTYFQNEAQLEKSRLLSDRFSAERPKGSFSTLEIQRTEQGDSAMYLCASRKNRDMNTEAFFGQGTRLTVV.

The CDR3 here is CASSLGRTSGVHVEQFF. The CDR3 DNA is TGTGCCAGCAGCTTAGGCAGGACTAGCGGGGTTCACGTTGAGCAGTTCTTC. The V and J genes are TRBV13 and TRBJ2-1, with TRBD2 matching 12 bases. The CDR3 spans 17 residues. The germline CDR1 and CDR2 sequences are PRHDT and FYEKMQ (reference sequence). The V segment lost 0 bases and the J segment 9 bases; nucleotides outside the gene matches: 9.

This clone was seen more than once but under ten times. The rearrangement joins TRBV30 to TRBJ2-3; D remains ambiguous. The V gene lost 3 bases and the J gene lost 6 bases, with 13 bases spanning the gap. The CDR3 is 13 residues long. Germline CDR1 GTSNPN, CDR2 SVGIG (reference sequence). The CDR3 protein is CAWSSVKWDTQYF. CDR3 nucleotides: TGTGCCTGGAGCTCGGTTAAATGGGATACGCAGTATTTT.

The chain is built from TRBV6-2 or TRBV6-3 and TRBJ2-1; the match to TRBD1 covers 9 bases. V shed 4 bases and J 4 bases; nucleotides not matched to a gene: 5. CDR1 is MNHEY and CDR2 is SVGEGT in the germline V gene. CDR3 length equals 15 residues. The CDR3 DNA follows: TGTGCCAGCAGTTCGACAGGGGGGTTTTACAATGAGCAGTTCTTC. Translation gives CASSSTGGFYNEQFF.

The rearrangement joins TRBV2 to TRBJ1-6; 8 nucleotides match TRBD1. Germline loops: CDR1 SNHLY, CDR2 FYNNEI. J was trimmed by 0 bases and V by 9 bases; bases with no gene match: 7. The CDR3 consists of 16 residues. Here the CDR3 reads CARRGQGNSYNSPLHF. The CDR3, as DNA: TGTGCCAGAAGAGGACAGGGTAACTCCTATAATTCACCCCTCCACTTT.

Here the CDR3 DNA reads TGTGCCAGCAGCCGGGGGTTACAGGGGGCCTTCACAGATACGCAGTATTTT. Protein: CASSRGLQGAFTDTQYF. The chain carries TRBV3-1 (or the pseudogene TRBV3-2) and TRBJ2-3, with 9 bases that match TRBD1. In germline, CDR1 is LGHDT, CDR2 YNNKEL (reference sequence). CDR3 length: 17 amino acids. Trimming at V came to 4 bases and at J to 2 bases, leaving 10 bases not matched to a gene.

J is TRBJ1-6 and V is TRBV6-5; TRBD1 aligns across 7 bases. J gave up 7 bases and V 9 bases, and 3 bases lay outside the gene matches. Germline lookup yields CDR1 MNHEY and CDR2 SVGAGI. The CDR3 consists of 12 residues. The CDR3 nucleotides are TGTGCCAGTGGGACAGCCAATTCACCCCTCCACTTT. Translated: CASGTANSPLHF.